In its sample, the clone carrying this T cell receptor (beta chain) was seen a few times. The antigen remains undetermined. The sample belongs to a study of beta chain features in type 1 diabetes. Whole-study results and caveats: Researchers report that Type 1 diabetes patients had moderately but significantly shorter TCRB CDR3s across all four CD4+ subsets.

Expressed TCRB transcripts got sequenced, as all isolated RNA was reverse transcribed. Generated by immunoSEQ multiplex PCR, the TCRdb table keeps only in-frame clones and is missing some. Among around 690,000 clones listed, about an eighth were seen once. In all sorted populations, purity surpassed 95%. Trimming took 4 bases from V and 2 from J; bases not matched to a gene: 7. Germline lookup yields CDR1 SGHNT and CDR2 YYREEE (reference sequence). This CDR3 comprises 15 residues. The chain carries TRBV5-4 and TRBJ2-3; 7 bases are a match to TRBD1. The sequenced material came from naive CD4+ T cells from blood. The source of this sequence is a young man with type 1 diabetes. CDR3 loop: CASSPRDRPTDTQYF. The CDR3 nucleotides are TGTGCCAGCAGCCCCCGGGACAGACCCACAGATACGCAGTATTTT.